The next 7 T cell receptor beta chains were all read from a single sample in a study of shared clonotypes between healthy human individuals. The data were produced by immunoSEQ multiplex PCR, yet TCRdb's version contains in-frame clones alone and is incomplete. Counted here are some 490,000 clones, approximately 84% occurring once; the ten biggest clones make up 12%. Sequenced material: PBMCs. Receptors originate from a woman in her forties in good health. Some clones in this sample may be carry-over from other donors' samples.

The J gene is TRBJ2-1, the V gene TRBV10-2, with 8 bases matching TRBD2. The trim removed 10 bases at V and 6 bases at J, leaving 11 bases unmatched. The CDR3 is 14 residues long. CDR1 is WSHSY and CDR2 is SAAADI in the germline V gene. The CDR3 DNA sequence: TGCGCCACTTCGGGCGCGGGAGGTCCCAATGAGCAGTTCTTC. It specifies CATSGAGGPNEQFF.

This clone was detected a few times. The CDR3 DNA reads as TGTGCCAGCAGCCAAGATGAAGGCGGCTCCTACGAGCAGTACTTC. Translated, it gives CASSQDEGGSYEQYF. This chain uses TRBV4-2 with TRBJ2-7; D is unresolved. CDR1 LGHNA and CDR2 YNFKEQ come from the germline V gene. V lost 0 bases and J 0 bases, leaving 9 bases between the germline ends. CDR3 size: 15 residues.

The CDR3 DNA is TGTGCCAGCAGCTTCGGTTCATATAGCGGGACAGATACGCAGTATTTT. This codes for CASSFGSYSGTDTQYF. This chain links TRBV7-9 with TRBJ2-3; 7 positions agree with TRBD2. V was pared by 3 bases and J by 3 bases, with 9 bases of the junction left unmatched. The germline V gene has CDR1 SEHNR and CDR2 FQNEAQ (reference sequence). The CDR3 runs to 16 residues.

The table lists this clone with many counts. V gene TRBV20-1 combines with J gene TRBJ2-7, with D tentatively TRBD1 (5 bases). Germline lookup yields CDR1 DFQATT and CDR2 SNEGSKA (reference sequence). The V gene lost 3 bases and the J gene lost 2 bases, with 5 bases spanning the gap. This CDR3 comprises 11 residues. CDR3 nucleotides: TGCAGTGCTAGGACAGCCTACGAGCAGTACTTC. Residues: CSARTAYEQYF.

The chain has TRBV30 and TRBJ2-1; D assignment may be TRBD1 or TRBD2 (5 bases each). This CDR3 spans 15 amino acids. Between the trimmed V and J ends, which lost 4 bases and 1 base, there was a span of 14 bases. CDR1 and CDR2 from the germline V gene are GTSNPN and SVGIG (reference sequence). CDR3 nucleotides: TGTGCCTGGACCCCCGGGGCGGAATCCTACAATGAGCAGTTCTTC. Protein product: CAWTPGAESYNEQFF.

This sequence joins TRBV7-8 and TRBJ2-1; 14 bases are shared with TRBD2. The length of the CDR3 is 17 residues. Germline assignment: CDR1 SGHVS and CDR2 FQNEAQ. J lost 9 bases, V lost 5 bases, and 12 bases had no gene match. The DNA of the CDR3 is TGTGCCAGCAGCACCCGACTAGCGGGAGGGAACGGTGGTGAGCAGTTCTTC. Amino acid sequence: CASSTRLAGGNGGEQFF.

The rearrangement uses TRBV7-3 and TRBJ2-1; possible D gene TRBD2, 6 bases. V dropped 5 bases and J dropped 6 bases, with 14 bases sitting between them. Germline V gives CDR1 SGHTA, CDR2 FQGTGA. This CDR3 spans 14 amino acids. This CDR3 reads CASSAGGIINEQFF. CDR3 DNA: TGTGCCAGCAGCGCTGGAGGGATTATCAATGAGCAGTTCTTC.